This T cell receptor (beta chain) derives from a study of cytomegalovirus exposure and HLA in healthy donors (TCRdb year 2017). For context, the study as a whole: An earlier analysis of several hundred of the donors reported roughly 300 Gb of sequence data and 117 million unique TCR beta sequences from roughly 180 million T cells. Approximately 300 gigabases of sequencing data and roughly 81 million unique TCR sequences made up an early release that covered about 640 HLA-typed donors. Of the roughly 400 genotyped donors, around 81% fell in the genetic ancestry cluster associated with self-reported Caucasian donors. The study was designed to test whether signatures of past pathogen exposure could be identified by cataloging public T cell receptors. The study profiled the T cell repertoires of about 720 subjects by immunosequencing and related them to cytomegalovirus serostatus. In addition to the first cohort of about 650 subjects, a separate validation cohort of 120 different subjects was used. To predict cytomegalovirus infection status, the study brought together high-throughput TCR immunosequencing, statistical association of individual TCRs with disease status, and machine learning. In a later analysis, previously published TCR beta repertoires from about 640 donors were re-analyzed and high-resolution HLA genotyping was added so that TCR occurrence patterns could be studied. Rather than using new phenotypic data, the later analysis identified candidate immune exposures from TCR beta sequences and from how often those sequences occurred across donors. An earlier analysis of roughly 580 of the donors used high-throughput TCR beta sequencing to judge whether each TCR beta V gene segment behaved as functional or pseudogenic. Alongside the repertoire data, information on donor age, sex, ethnicity and CMV serostatus was compiled. In a later genetic analysis, genome-wide SNP genotypes for about 65% of the 666 donors were used, and that subset was treated as a discovery cohort. All discovery cohort repertoires had been generated on a single sequencing platform. Both class I and class II loci were covered by HLA typing, at four-digit resolution. Typing coverage varied by locus: roughly 620-640 donors for A, B, C, DRB1 and DQB1; approximately 520 for DQA1; approximately 610 for DPA1; roughly 450 for DPB1. Roughly 5 DR-DQ haplotypes were handled as single units for association and clustering, since linkage in the cohort was strong. Among some 400 genotyped donors of the cohort, an average of around 240,000 unique TCR beta nucleotide sequences was sequenced per donor, of which roughly 17% were non-productive. General findings and caveats noted by the study authors: In both the original and validation cohorts, the classifier was reported to diagnose cytomegalovirus status with high specificity and sensitivity. The authors suggested that the approach could potentially be extended to other disease states and immunological phenotypes. HLA typing was unavailable for some donors at each locus, so association tests used only the typed subset. A later genetic analysis reported fewer N-insertions in productive TCRs among donors in an Asian-associated ancestry cluster than the roughly 670-donor mean. A total of fewer than 200 TCR beta chains were listed by the study as associated with cytomegalovirus. In a later analysis, TCR association rates were found to vary across HLA loci, with the most associated TCRs seen for DRB1 alleles and the fewest for HLA-C alleles. Compared with equally common non-associated chains, HLA-associated TCR beta chains in a later analysis were more clonally expanded and had lower generation probabilities. Correlated functional status among segregating V segments might be attributable to linkage disequilibrium, but an unknown experimental factor could not be ruled out. While some public TCRs were present in many individuals, most TCR sequences turned up only very rarely across donors. The presence/absence analyses assumed that sequencing depth was roughly uniform across donors, and that assumption may not be true. CMV serostatus was the only immune exposure information available for the cohort. Because counts were too low, around 17 rarely observed V segments, including chromosome 9 orphons, were left out of the earlier analysis of over 550 of the donors. In this cohort, only TCR beta chains were sequenced, and detectable features were limited by the absence of alpha or paired-chain data. In an earlier analysis of about 600 of the donors, most TCR beta V segments appeared in productive rearrangements about 87% or about 30% of the time, broadly matching IMGT annotations. Several of the top co-occurrence clusters appeared to be linked to parvovirus B19, influenza, CMV and Epstein-Barr virus, according to a later analysis. An association between a missense DCLRE1C variant and V-gene and J-gene trimming of TCR beta chains was found in a later genetic analysis and replicated in an independent cohort. According to a later analysis, most CMV-associated TCR beta chains appeared to be HLA-restricted, and the HLA associations seemed to be driven largely by CMV exposure. Some IMGT-functional V segments, including TRBV6-2 and TRBV6-3, could not be told apart with the 87-base-pair reads, so those segments were excluded. The sequencing pipeline was judged likely to have produced a cluster of highly shared sequence variants as a technical artifact. A further reported finding was that TCR beta sequences accurately predicted the HLA-A and HLA-B alleles for most subjects in the first cohort. In vitro tests confirmed that a few of the cytomegalovirus-associated TCR beta chains recognize cytomegalovirus antigens. A later analysis associated approximately 17,000 TCR beta sequences with specific HLA alleles at a false discovery rate of 0.05. Assigning TCR associations to individual alleles was difficult when HLA alleles, especially DR and DQ, strongly co-occurred.

Note on this clone: Its antigen is currently not known.

The cohort was made up of 500 to 800 healthy bone marrow donors. At the time of sampling, all cohort members were nominally healthy, though unrecorded immune exposures were likely present. The donor was CMV seropositive and belonged to the group of around 300 seropositive cohort members. A peripheral blood sample was collected from each donor, and TCR beta sequencing was performed on peripheral blood mononuclear cells. Genomic DNA extraction from the blood cell samples was performed with the Qiagen DNeasy Blood Extraction Kit. The germline V gene provides CDR1 MDHEN and CDR2 SYDVKM. The CDR3 measures 16 amino acids from cysteine to phenylalanine. Only the CDR3 DNA stays, 48 bases, in frame from base 1. Trimming leaves V shorter by 5 bases and J shorter by 1 base, with the junction holding 8 bases beyond the gene matches. Library preparation employed the immunoSEQ multiplex PCR assay. A mixture of 60 forward primers for TCR Vbeta segments and 13 reverse primers for TCR Jbeta segments was used in the multiplex PCR. The CDR3 region of rearranged TCR beta genes was amplified from genomic DNA with a multiplex PCR assay. Amplified TCR beta libraries were sequenced as 87-base-pair reads on the Illumina HiSeq System. Per the source publication's procedure: In a later analysis, some 80 million unique TCR beta chains were counted across the roughly 610 repertoires, and roughly 11 million of these chains were shared by at least two donors. A nearest-neighbor algorithm error-corrected the raw reads and collapsed the reads into unique sequences, merging closely related sequences to remove PCR and sequencing errors. To assign V, D and J gene segments, CDR3 sequences were aligned to IMGT reference sequences. Each retained sequence needed at least a six-nucleotide match to both a V gene segment and a J gene segment. Rearrangements were called productive when the CDR3 lacked stop codons and stayed in frame with V and J; all others were non-productive. Following IMGT convention, CDR3 was defined as the stretch from the second conserved V-encoded cysteine to the conserved J-encoded phenylalanine. Sequences without an unambiguous match to a single V gene segment were excluded from the earlier analysis of approximately 600 of the donors. In an earlier analysis of around 590 of the donors, a V segment was called functional when productive rearrangements were above 56.7%, and segregating when the standard deviation between donors exceeded 5%. A statistical classification framework was built to diagnose cytomegalovirus status from the catalog of TCR beta chain sequences. A later analysis assigned V and J genes by comparing TCR nucleotide sequences with IMGT/GENE-DB human TR gene sequences. The TCRdist pipeline was used in a later analysis to assign CDR3 sequences and most-parsimonious VDJ recombination scenarios. In a later analysis, each TCR beta chain was defined by its CDR3 amino acid sequence together with its V-gene family, and reads without a unique V-gene family were excluded. A later analysis removed roughly 590 highly shared, low-generation-probability nucleotide sequences to deal with suspected cross-contamination and a sequencing artifact. A later analysis calculated a clonal expansion index for each public chain from normalized within-repertoire ranks of inferred template counts. A later analysis computed generation probabilities with a VDJ recombination model fitted to out-of-frame rearrangements, and checked the results against IGoR. A later analysis scored TCR-TCR, TCR-HLA and TCR-CMV co-occurrence with hypergeometric tests, applying a repertoire-size bias correction to TCR pairs. To estimate false discovery rates, a later analysis permuted the HLA or CMV assignments 20 times. A later analysis grouped co-occurring TCRs with DBSCAN, adding TCRdist sequence similarity when clustering within HLA-allele-positive subsets. Co-occurrence clustering excluded repertoires with fewer than 30,000 or more than 120,000 public chains, plus five with anomalous nucleotide sharing. TCRdb took this table from immuneACCESS and kept in-frame rearrangements with V and J called. Such tables lack part of the clones; where checked against another copy, unresolved V genes explain under half of the gap, and the rest is unexplained. V, J and clone size are taken as reported in that table, and D and trimming were inferred from the DNA itself. For this sample, the table gives about 200,000 clones. The ten largest make up 1.1% of the sample.

This clonotype was sampled from a girl aged 2 to 10 in good health and CMV-seropositive. The sample consisted of PBMCs. This chain joins TRBV28 to TRBJ1-1, with 9 bases in between that match TRBD1. The sequenced DNA: TGTGCCAGCAGTACGGGACAGGGATTGGGGAACACTGAAGCTTTCTTT. It specifies CASSTGQGLGNTEAFF.